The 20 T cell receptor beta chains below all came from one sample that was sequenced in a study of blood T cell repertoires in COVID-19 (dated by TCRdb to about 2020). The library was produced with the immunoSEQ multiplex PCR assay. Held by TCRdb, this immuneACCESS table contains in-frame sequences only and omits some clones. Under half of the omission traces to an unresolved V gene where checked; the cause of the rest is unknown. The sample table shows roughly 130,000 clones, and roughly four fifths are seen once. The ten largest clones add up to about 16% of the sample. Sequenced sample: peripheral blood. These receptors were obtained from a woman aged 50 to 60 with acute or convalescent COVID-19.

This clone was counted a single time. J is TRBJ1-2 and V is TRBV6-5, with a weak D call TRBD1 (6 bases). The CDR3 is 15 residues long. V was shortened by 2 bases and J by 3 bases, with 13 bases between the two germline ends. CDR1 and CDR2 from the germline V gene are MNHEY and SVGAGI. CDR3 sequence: CASSYGWNRDYGYTF. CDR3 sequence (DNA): TGTGCCAGCAGTTACGGTTGGAACAGGGACTATGGCTACACCTTC.

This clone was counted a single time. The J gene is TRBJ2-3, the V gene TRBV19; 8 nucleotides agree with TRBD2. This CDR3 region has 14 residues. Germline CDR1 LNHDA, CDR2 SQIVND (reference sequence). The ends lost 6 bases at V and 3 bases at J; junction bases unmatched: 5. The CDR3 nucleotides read TGTGCCAGTAGAGGTAGCGGGACGACAGATACGCAGTATTTT. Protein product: CASRGSGTTDTQYF.

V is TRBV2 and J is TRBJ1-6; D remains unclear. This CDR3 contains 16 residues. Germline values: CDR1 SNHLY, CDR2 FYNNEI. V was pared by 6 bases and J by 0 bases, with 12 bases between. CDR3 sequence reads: CASSDLGSSYNSPLHF. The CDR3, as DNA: TGTGCCAGCAGCGACCTCGGGAGCTCCTATAATTCACCCCTCCACTTT.

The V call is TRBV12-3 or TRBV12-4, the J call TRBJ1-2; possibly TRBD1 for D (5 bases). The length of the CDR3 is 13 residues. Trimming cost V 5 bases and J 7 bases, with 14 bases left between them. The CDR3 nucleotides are TGTGCCAGCAGTGCGGGGGGGAGGGGTGGCTACACCTTC. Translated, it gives CASSAGGRGGYTF.

CDR3 bases: TGTGCCAGCAGTGAAGTTGGCCAGGTGTACTATAATTCACCCCTCCACTTT. The encoded protein is CASSEVGQVYYNSPLHF. This chain links TRBV6-1 with TRBJ1-6; D is ambiguous. Germline loops: CDR1 MNHNS, CDR2 SASEGT. The CDR3 runs to 17 residues. V was shortened by 1 base and J by 3 bases, with 13 bases between the two germline ends.

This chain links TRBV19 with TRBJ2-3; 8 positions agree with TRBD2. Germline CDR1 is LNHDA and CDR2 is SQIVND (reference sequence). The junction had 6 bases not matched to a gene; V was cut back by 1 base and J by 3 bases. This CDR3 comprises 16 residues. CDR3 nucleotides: TGTGCCAGTAGTATAGGGTTTAGCGGGGTTACAGATACGCAGTATTTT. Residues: CASSIGFSGVTDTQYF.

CDR3 in DNA: TGTGCCAGCAGTTACTCCGGGACAGGGGATACAGATACGCAGTATTTT. It encodes CASSYSGTGDTDTQYF. The gene calls are TRBV6-5 and TRBJ2-3; 10 bases fit TRBD1. Germline CDR1 and CDR2: MNHEY and SVGAGI. CDR3 length: 16 residues. J lost 3 bases, V lost 0 bases, and 3 bases had no gene match.

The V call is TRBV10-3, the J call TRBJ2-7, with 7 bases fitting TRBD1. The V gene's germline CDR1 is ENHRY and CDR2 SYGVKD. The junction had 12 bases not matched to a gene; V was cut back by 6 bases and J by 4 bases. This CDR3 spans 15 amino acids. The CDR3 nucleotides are TGTGCCATCAGAAACCCGGGACAGACCTCGTACGAGCAGTACTTC. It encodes CAIRNPGQTSYEQYF.

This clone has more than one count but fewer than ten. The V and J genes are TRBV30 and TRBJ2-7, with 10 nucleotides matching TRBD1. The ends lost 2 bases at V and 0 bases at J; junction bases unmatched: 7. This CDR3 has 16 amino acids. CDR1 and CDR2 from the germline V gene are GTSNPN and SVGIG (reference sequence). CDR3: CAWSNTDRGRSYEQYF. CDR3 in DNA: TGTGCCTGGAGTAACACAGACAGGGGGCGCTCCTACGAGCAGTACTTC.

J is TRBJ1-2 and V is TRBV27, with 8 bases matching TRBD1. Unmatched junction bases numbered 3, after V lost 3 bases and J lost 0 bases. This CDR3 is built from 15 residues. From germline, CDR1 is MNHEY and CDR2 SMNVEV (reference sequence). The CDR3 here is CASSLDRASNYGYTF. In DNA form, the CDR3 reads TGTGCCAGCAGTTTGGACAGGGCTTCTAACTATGGCTACACCTTC.

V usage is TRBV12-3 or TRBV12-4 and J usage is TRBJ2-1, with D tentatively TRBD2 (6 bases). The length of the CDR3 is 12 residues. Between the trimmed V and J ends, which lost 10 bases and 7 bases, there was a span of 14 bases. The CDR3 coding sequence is TGTGCCATCCGATCGGCGGGAAATGAGCAGTTCTTC. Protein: CAIRSAGNEQFF.

CDR3 in DNA: TGCGCCAGCAGCCCCCTCAGGGTTGACGGGGAGCTGTTTTTT. Its translation: CASSPLRVDGELFF. V is TRBV4-1 and J is TRBJ2-2; tentative D call: TRBD1 (5 bases). This CDR3 has 14 amino acids. In germline, CDR1 is MGHRA, CDR2 YSYEKL. The V end was cut by 4 bases, the J end by 7 bases, with 13 bases between.

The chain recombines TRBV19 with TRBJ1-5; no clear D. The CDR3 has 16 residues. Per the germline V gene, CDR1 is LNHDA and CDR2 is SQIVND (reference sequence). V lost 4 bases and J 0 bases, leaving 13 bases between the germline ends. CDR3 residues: CASSKRLYDSNQPQHF. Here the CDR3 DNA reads TGTGCCAGTAGTAAGAGGCTATACGATAGCAATCAGCCCCAGCATTTT.

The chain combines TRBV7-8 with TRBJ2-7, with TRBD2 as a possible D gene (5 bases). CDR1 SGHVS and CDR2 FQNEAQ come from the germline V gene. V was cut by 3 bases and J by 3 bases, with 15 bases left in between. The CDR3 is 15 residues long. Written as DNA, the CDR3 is TGTGCCAGCAGCTTTCCCCGGGGAACTAACTACGAGCAGTACTTC. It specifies CASSFPRGTNYEQYF. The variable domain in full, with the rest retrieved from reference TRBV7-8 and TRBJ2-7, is GAGVSQSPRYKVAKRGQDVALRCDPISGHVSLFWYQQALGQGPEFLTYFQNEAQLDKSGLPSDRFFAERPEGSVSTLKIQRTQQEDSAVYLCASSFPRGTNYEQYFGPGTRLTVT.

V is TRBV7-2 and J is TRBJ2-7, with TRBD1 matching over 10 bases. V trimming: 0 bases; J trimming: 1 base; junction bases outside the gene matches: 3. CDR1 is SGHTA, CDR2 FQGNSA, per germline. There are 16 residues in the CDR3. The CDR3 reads CASSLAGQGESYEQYF. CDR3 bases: TGTGCCAGCAGCTTAGCCGGACAGGGGGAGTCCTACGAGCAGTACTTC. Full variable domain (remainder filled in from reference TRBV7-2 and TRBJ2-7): GAGVSQSPSNKVTEKGKDVELRCDPISGHTALYWYRQSLGQGLEFLIYFQGNSAPDKSGLPSDRFSAERTGGSVSTLTIQRTQQEDSAVYLCASSLAGQGESYEQYFGPGTRLTVT.

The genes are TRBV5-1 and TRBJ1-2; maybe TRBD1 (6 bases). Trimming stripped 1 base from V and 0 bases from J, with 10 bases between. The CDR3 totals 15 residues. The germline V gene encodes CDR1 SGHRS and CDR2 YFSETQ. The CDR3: CASSLMTGTNYGYTF. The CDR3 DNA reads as TGCGCCAGCAGCTTGATGACAGGAACTAACTATGGCTACACCTTC.

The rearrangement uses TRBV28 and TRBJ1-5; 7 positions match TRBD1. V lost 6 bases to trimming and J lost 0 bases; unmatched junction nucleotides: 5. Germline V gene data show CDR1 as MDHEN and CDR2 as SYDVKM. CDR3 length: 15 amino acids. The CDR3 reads CASSFRGTSNQPQHF. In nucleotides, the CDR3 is TGTGCCAGCAGCTTCAGGGGGACTAGCAATCAGCCCCAGCATTTT.

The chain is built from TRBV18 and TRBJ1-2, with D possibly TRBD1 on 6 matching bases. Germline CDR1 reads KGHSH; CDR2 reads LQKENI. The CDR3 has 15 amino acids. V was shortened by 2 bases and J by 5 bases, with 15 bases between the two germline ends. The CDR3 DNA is TGTGCCAGCTCACCAACTTCAAAGGGGGAGTATGGCTACACCTTC. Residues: CASSPTSKGEYGYTF.

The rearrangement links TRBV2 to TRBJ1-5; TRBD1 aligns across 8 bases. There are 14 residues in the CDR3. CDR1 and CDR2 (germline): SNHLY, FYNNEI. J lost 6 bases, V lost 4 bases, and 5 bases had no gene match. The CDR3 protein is CASSGQGFFQPQHF. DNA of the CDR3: TGTGCCAGCAGTGGACAGGGGTTCTTTCAGCCCCAGCATTTT.

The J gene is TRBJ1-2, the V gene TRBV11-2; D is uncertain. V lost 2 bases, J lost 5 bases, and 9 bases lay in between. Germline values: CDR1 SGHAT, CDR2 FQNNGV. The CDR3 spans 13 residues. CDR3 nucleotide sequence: TGTGCCAGCAGCTTAAATTCCCCGTATGGCTACACCTTC. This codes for CASSLNSPYGYTF.